The TCR beta chain under discussion was sequenced for a study of CD8 T cells in ankylosing spondylitis. Study-wide findings and caveats: About 8 highly homologous variants made up a TCR beta motif that seemed to typify ankylosing spondylitis blood.

As the method for making TCR beta libraries, quantitative 5'-RACE with molecular barcodes was used. TCRdb analysed the 5' RACE reads with MiXCR anew, one entry per CDR3 protein. Of about 360,000 distinct CDR3 sequences in the sample, over 12% were seen once. Note on this clonotype: Its antigen is not identified.

The CDR3 extends over 13 amino acids. Trimming removed 7 bases from V and 4 bases from J, with 13 bases in between. This sequence was found in a male donor with ankylosing spondylitis or in good health (not recorded which). The sample was blood, either unsorted or a sorted T cell fraction (not recorded which). V usage is TRBV12-3 or TRBV12-4 and J usage is TRBJ1-2, with D perhaps matching TRBD1 (5 bases). CDR3 in DNA: TGTGCCAGCACGGAGGGGAACGGCTATGGCTACACCTTC. Translation gives CASTEGNGYGYTF.